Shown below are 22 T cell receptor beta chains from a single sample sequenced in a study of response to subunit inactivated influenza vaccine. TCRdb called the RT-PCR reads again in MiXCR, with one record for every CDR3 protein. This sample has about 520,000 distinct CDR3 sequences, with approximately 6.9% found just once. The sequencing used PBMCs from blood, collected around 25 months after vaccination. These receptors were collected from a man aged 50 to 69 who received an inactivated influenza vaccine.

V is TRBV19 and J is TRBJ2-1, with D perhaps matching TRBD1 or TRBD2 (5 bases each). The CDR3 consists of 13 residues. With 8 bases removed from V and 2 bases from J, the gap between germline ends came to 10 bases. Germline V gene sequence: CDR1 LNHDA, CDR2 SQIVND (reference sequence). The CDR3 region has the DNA TGTGCCAGTGGGGGATGGACCTACAATGAGCAGTTCTTC. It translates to CASGGWTYNEQFF.

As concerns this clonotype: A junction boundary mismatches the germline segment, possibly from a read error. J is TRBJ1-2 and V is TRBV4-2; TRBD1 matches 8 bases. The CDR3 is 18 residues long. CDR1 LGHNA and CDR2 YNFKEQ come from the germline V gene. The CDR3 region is CAGSQDLTRPGGGYGYTF. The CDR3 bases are TGTGCCGGCAGCCAAGATCTAACGCGCCCAGGGGGCGGTTATGGCTACACCTTC.

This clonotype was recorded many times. The CDR3 DNA sequence: TGTGCCAGCAGCGTGACTAGCGGTCAGCCCCAGCATTTT. This translates into CASSVTSGQPQHF. The chain has TRBV9 and TRBJ1-5; D is ambiguous. CDR3 size: 13 residues. Trimming pared 2 bases from V and 6 bases from J, leaving 9 bases between. Germline V gene data show CDR1 as SGDLS and CDR2 as YYNGEE. The entire variable domain, with the rest obtained from reference TRBV9 and TRBJ1-5, is as follows: DSGVTQTPKHLITATGQRVTLRCSPRSGDLSVYWYQQSLDQGLQFLIQYYNGEERAKGNILERFSAQQFPDLHSELNLSSLELGDSALYFCASSVTSGQPQHFGDGTRLSIL.

In DNA form, the CDR3 reads TGCAGTGCAAACGAGGGACTAGCGGGAGTGAATGAGCAGTTCTTC. Its translation: CSANEGLAGVNEQFF. V usage is TRBV20-1 and J usage is TRBJ2-1; 14 nucleotides line up with TRBD2. The CDR3 is 15 amino acids. Germline lookup yields CDR1 DFQATT and CDR2 SNEGSKA (reference sequence). V dropped 6 bases and J dropped 7; count of bases not matched to a gene: 8.

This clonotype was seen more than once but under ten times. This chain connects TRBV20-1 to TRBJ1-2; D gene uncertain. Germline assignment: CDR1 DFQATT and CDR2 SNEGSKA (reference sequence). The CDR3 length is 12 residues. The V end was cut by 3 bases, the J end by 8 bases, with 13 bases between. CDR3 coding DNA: TGCAGTGCTAGCACACGGGCGGACGGCTACACCTTC. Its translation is CSASTRADGYTF.

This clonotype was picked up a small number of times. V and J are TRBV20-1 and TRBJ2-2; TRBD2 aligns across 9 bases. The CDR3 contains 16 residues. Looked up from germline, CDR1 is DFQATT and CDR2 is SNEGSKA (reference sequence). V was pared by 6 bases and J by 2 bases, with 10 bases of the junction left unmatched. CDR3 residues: CSADKTSGRNTGELFF. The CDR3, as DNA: TGCAGTGCAGATAAGACTAGCGGACGTAACACCGGGGAGCTGTTTTTT.

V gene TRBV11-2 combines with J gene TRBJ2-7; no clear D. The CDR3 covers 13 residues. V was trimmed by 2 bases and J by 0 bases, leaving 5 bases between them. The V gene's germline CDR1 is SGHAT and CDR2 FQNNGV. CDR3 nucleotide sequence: TGTGCCAGCAGCTTATCCTTCTCCTACGAGCAGTACTTC. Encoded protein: CASSLSFSYEQYF.

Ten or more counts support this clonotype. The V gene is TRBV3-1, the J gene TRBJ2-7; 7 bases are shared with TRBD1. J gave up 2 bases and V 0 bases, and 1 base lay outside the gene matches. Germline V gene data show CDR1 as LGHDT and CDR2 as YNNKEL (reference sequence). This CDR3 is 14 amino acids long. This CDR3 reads CASSQDTGAYEQYF. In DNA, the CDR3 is TGTGCCAGCAGCCAAGATACAGGGGCCTACGAGCAGTACTTC.

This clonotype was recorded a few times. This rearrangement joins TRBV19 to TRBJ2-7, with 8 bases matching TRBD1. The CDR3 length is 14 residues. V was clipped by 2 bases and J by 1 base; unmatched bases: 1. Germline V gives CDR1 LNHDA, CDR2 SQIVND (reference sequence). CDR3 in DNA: TGTGCCAGTAGTATACGGGACAGGTCCTACGAGCAGTACTTC. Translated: CASSIRDRSYEQYF.

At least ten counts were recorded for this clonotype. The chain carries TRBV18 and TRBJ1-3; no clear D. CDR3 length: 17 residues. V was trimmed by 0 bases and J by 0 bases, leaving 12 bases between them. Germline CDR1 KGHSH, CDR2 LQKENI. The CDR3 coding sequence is TGTGCCAGCTCACCACCCCCGGACGGTCGCTCTGGAAACACCATATATTTT. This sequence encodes CASSPPPDGRSGNTIYF.

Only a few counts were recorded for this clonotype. This chain's CDR3 is CASSLTGGAGTDTQYF. The DNA of the CDR3 is TGTGCCAGCAGTTTGACGGGAGGGGCAGGCACAGATACGCAGTATTTT. The chain couples TRBV12-3 or TRBV12-4 to TRBJ2-3, with 8 bases that match TRBD2. The V and J ends lost 3 bases and 1 base, in that order; junction bases with no gene match: 6. The CDR3 is 16 amino acids.

CDR3 sequence (DNA): TGTGCCAGCAGCCAAGGAGCGGGGTCCTACAATGAGCAGTTCTTC. Protein product: CASSQGAGSYNEQFF. The chain joins TRBV14 to TRBJ2-1, with 7 bases identical to TRBD2. V dropped 1 base and J dropped 1; count of bases not matched to a gene: 1. The germline gives CDR1 SGHDN, CDR2 FVKESK. This CDR3 has 15 amino acids.

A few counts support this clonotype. CDR3 region: CASSIQARNTEAFF. For the CDR3, the DNA is TGTGCCAGCAGTATACAGGCCCGGAACACTGAAGCTTTCTTT. The chain couples TRBV11-2 to TRBJ1-1, with a possible D match to TRBD1 (5 bases). Germline V gives CDR1 SGHAT, CDR2 FQNNGV. V lost 6 bases to trimming and J lost 1 base, with 12 bases between them. This CDR3 contains 14 residues.

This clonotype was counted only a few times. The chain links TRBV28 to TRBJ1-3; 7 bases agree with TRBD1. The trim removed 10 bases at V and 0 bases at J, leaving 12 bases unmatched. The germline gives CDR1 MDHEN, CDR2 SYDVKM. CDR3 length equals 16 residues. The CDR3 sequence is CATHPPGGLSGNTIYF. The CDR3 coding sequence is TGTGCCACCCACCCCCCAGGGGGTCTCTCTGGAAACACCATATATTTT.

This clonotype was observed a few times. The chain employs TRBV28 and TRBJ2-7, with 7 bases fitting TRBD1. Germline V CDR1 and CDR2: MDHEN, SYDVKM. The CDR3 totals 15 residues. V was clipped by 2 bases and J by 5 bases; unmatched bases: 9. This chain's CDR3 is CASSLGQAVRDEQYF. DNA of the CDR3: TGTGCCAGCAGTTTAGGACAGGCCGTTCGGGACGAGCAGTACTTC.

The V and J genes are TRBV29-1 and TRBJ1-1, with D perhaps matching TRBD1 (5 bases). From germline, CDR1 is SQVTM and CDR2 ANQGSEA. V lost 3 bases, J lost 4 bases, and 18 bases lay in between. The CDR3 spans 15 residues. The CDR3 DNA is TGCAGCGTTGACGGGCAGGGCGGCGTAATCACTGAAGCTTTCTTT. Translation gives CSVDGQGGVITEAFF.

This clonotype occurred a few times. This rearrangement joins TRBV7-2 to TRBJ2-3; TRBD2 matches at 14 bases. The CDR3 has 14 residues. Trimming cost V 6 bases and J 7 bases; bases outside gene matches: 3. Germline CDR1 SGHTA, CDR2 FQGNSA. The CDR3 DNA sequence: TGTGCCAGCAGAGGGACTAGCGGGGGCCATACGCAGTATTTT. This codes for CASRGTSGGHTQYF.

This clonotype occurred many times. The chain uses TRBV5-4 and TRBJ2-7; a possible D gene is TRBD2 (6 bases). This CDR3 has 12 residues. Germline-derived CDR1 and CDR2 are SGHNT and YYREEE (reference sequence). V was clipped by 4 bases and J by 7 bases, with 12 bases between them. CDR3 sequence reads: CASSPSRGEQYF. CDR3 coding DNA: TGTGCCAGCAGCCCCTCCCGGGGGGAGCAGTACTTC.

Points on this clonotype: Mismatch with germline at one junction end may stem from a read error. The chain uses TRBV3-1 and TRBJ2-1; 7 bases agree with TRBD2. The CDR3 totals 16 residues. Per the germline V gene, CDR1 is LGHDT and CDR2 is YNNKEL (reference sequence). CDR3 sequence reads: CPSSQGRASSYNEQFF. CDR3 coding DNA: TGTCCCAGCAGCCAAGGGAGGGCGAGCTCCTACAATGAGCAGTTCTTC.

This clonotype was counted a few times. The CDR3 loop reads CSASQGGGIDQPQHF. CDR3 coding DNA: TGCAGTGCCAGCCAGGGGGGGGGAATTGATCAGCCCCAGCATTTT. The chain uses TRBV20-1 and TRBJ1-5, with 7 bases identical to TRBD1. The CDR3 is made up of 15 amino acids. With V trimmed by 6 bases and J by 5 bases, 13 bases remained unmatched. CDR1 and CDR2 (germline): DFQATT, SNEGSKA (reference sequence).

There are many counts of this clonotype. The CDR3 reads CASASSIVTEAFF. In DNA, the CDR3 is TGCGCCAGCGCGTCGTCGATCGTTACTGAAGCTTTCTTT. This rearrangement joins TRBV5-1 to TRBJ1-1; D not certain. Trimming cost V 7 bases and J 5 bases, with 15 bases left between them. This CDR3 is built from 13 residues. Germline assignment: CDR1 SGHRS and CDR2 YFSETQ. Full variable domain (rest looked up from reference TRBV5-1 and TRBJ1-1): KAGVTQTPRYLIKTRGQQVTLSCSPISGHRSVSWYQQTPGQGLQFLFEYFSETQRNKGNFPGRFSGRQFSNSRSEMNVSTLELGDSALYLCASASSIVTEAFFGQGTRLTVV.

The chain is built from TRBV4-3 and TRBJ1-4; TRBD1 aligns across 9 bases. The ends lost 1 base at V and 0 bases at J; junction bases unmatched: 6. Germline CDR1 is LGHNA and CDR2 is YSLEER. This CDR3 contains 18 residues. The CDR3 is CASSQGQGVRSTNEKLFF. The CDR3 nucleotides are TGCGCCAGCAGCCAAGGACAGGGGGTTAGGTCAACTAATGAAAAACTGTTTTTT.